These T cell receptor beta chains were read from a single sample in a study of beta chain features in type 1 diabetes. TCRdb's table, derived via immunoSEQ multiplex PCR, lists solely in-frame clones and lacks some. The repertoire consists of hundreds of thousands of clones, with over 10% occurring once and the leading ten covering 0.01%. Sequenced material: naive CD4+ T cells from blood. All receptors come from a woman between 18 and 29 years old with type 1 diabetes. CDR3s include the opening cysteine and the closing phenylalanine or tryptophan. D genes are given only for firm matches. Clone size is stated in some rows and not others, as once, few, many or a class when expanded.

TGTGCCAGCAGCTTAGCGGGGACTAGCGGGGACGAGCAGTACTTC,CASSLAGTSGDEQYF,TRBV7-2,TRBJ2-7,TRBD2,-
TGCAGCGTGGGGACAGGGGGCTACGAGCAGTACTTC,CSVGTGGYEQYF,TRBV29-1,TRBJ2-7,TRBD1,few
TGTGCCAGCAGCGCGCGACAAATCGATACGCAGTATTTT,CASSARQIDTQYF,TRBV9,TRBJ2-3,-,-
TGTGCCAGCAGCCTACGGGGGACGGGAGACGGTCAAGAGACCCAGTACTTC,CASSLRGTGDGQETQYF,TRBV7-9,TRBJ2-5,-,few
TGTGCCTGGAGTGTACAGGGGGGAATTGGTGAAAAACTGTTTTTT,CAWSVQGGIGEKLFF,TRBV30,TRBJ1-4,TRBD1,-
TGCAGCGTTGAAGGCGAGTTAAACACCATATATTTT,CSVEGELNTIYF,TRBV29-1,TRBJ1-3,-,-
TGTGCCGGAGCGTGGGACAGCCTTCCCATAGCCAAAAACATTCAGTACTTC,CAGAWDSLPIAKNIQYF,TRBV7-2,TRBJ2-4,TRBD1,few
TGTGCCAGCTCGCCTGGGACAGACAATAATGAAAAACTGTTTTTT,CASSPGTDNNEKLFF,TRBV18,TRBJ1-4,TRBD1,few
TGTGCCAGTAGTCAGGTGTGGGCAGAATCCTACGAGCAGTACTTC,CASSQVWAESYEQYF,TRBV19,TRBJ2-7,-,few
TGTGCCAGCAGTTACAGGGCCGAGCAGTACTTC,CASSYRAEQYF,TRBV27,TRBJ2-7,-,-
TGTGCCAGCAACCAAATGAGGACAGGATCGCCCTTC,CASNQMRTGSPF,TRBV5-6,TRBJ1-2,TRBD1,few
TGTGCCAGCAGTTTCACCGGTGTGGTCGGAAACACCATATATTTT,CASSFTGVVGNTIYF,TRBV28,TRBJ1-3,-,few
TGCGCCAGCAGCCAAGAGGCGGGGGCTGACACAGATACGCAGTATTTT,CASSQEAGADTDTQYF,TRBV4-3,TRBJ2-3,-,few
TGTGCCAGCACCAAGGACAGCTATGGCTACACCTTC,CASTKDSYGYTF,TRBV6-6,TRBJ1-2,-,-
TGTGCCAGCAGCCCTTATGATACGCAGTATTTT,CASSPYDTQYF,TRBV11-2,TRBJ2-3,-,few
TGTGCCAGCAGCTTAGGAGGACTAGGCGGCTACGAGCAGTACTTC,CASSLGGLGGYEQYF,TRBV7-3,TRBJ2-7,TRBD2,few
TGTGCCAGCAGCGCGCCGGGAGATACGCAGTATTTT,CASSAPGDTQYF,TRBV9,TRBJ2-3,-,few
TGTGCCAGCTCAACACGACAGGGCCCCTACAATGAGCAGTTCTTC,CASSTRQGPYNEQFF,TRBV18,TRBJ2-1,TRBD1,-
TGTGCCAGCAGTGCTCCGACAGGAGCAGCCTCTGAAGCTTTCTTT,CASSAPTGAASEAFF,TRBV25-1,TRBJ1-1,-,-
TGTGCCAGCAGCTCGGGGGGAGCTGCGCCTGGCTATGGCTACACCTTC,CASSSGGAAPGYGYTF,TRBV25-1,TRBJ1-2,-,few
TGTGCCACCAGCAGAACACGTGGGGCAGTTAGCAATCAGCCCCAGCATTTT,CATSRTRGAVSNQPQHF,TRBV15,TRBJ1-5,-,few
TGTGCCAGCAGCTTAGCGGGACAGGGAGAAAAACTGTTTTTT,CASSLAGQGEKLFF,TRBV7-2,TRBJ1-4,TRBD1,-
TGTGCCAGCTCACCGGACAGGGACTATGGCTACACCTTC,CASSPDRDYGYTF,TRBV18,TRBJ1-2,TRBD1,few
TGCAGTGCTTCTGACGGAGACGGCTACACCTTC,CSASDGDGYTF,TRBV20-1,TRBJ1-2,-,few
TGTGCCAGCAGCTTAGTCGGGCGGGAGAGGGGCACAGATACGCAGTATTTT,CASSLVGRERGTDTQYF,TRBV11-2,TRBJ2-3,TRBD2,few
TGTGCCAGCAGTGGCAGGGTATCCCACGAGCAGTACTTC,CASSGRVSHEQYF,TRBV25-1,TRBJ2-7,-,few
TGCAGCGTCGACCCACTAGCGGGGGGCCCCGATGAGCAGTTCTTC,CSVDPLAGGPDEQFF,TRBV29-1,TRBJ2-1,TRBD2,-
TGTGCCAGCAGCGCAAAACAGGGGAAGGAGACCCAGTACTTC,CASSAKQGKETQYF,TRBV9,TRBJ2-5,TRBD1,-
TGCGCCAGCAGCCAAGGGGGGGGGCGCGGGTATACGTCACCCCTCCACTTT,CASSQGGGRGYTSPLHF,TRBV4-3,TRBJ1-6,-,-
TGTGCCAGCAGTAGGACTAGCGGGAGCTATGAGCAGTTCTTC,CASSRTSGSYEQFF,TRBV2,TRBJ2-1,TRBD2,-
TGCAGCGTTGAGGGACTAGCAGGCAATGAGCAGTTCTTC,CSVEGLAGNEQFF,TRBV29-1,TRBJ2-1,TRBD2,few
TGTGCCTGGGGGCGGGTTGGGGAGCAGTACTTC,CAWGRVGEQYF,TRBV30,TRBJ2-7,-,-
TGTGCCAGCAGCTTAGGGCGGGGATCTAGGGAGCAGTTCTTC,CASSLGRGSREQFF,TRBV11-3,TRBJ2-1,-,-
TGCGCCAGCAGTCAATCTTCGGTGCACACTGAAGCTTTCTTT,CASSQSSVHTEAFF,TRBV23-1,TRBJ1-1,-,-
TGTGCCAGCAACGGGGGGCTCGTACGGGAAAAACTGTTTTTT,CASNGGLVREKLFF,TRBV25-1,TRBJ1-4,-,-
TGTGCCAGCAGTTTATCCTCGGGGGTCCTGGAGACCCAGTACTTC,CASSLSSGVLETQYF,TRBV27,TRBJ2-5,-,few
TGTGCCAGTAGTATAGGGCTAGCGGGATTCTTGTACAATGAGCAGTTCTTC,CASSIGLAGFLYNEQFF,TRBV19,TRBJ2-1,TRBD2,few
TGTGCCAGCTCACCCCCGGGAAGGGATTCCTACGAGCAGTACTTC,CASSPPGRDSYEQYF,TRBV18,TRBJ2-7,-,few
TGCAGCGTTGAAGATTCTCGGGTCCGCGGGGAGCTGTTTTTT,CSVEDSRVRGELFF,TRBV29-1,TRBJ2-2,-,-
TGTGCCAGCTCGCTTCGGGTACATGAGCAGTTCTTC,CASSLRVHEQFF,TRBV28,TRBJ2-1,-,-
TGTGCCAGCAGAGCCGGACTAGCCCAGGAGACCCAGTACTTC,CASRAGLAQETQYF,TRBV2,TRBJ2-5,TRBD2,-
TGTGCCAGCAGCTCTCCGGGACTAGCGGGAAACGAGCAGTACTTC,CASSSPGLAGNEQYF,TRBV11-2,TRBJ2-7,TRBD2,few
TGTGCCATCAGTGCGGCGGGGCGCCAAGAGACCCAGTACTTC,CAISAAGRQETQYF,TRBV10-3,TRBJ2-5,-,-
TGTGCCAGCAGTGGGTCATCTGCGGGATCCTACACCTTC,CASSGSSAGSYTF,TRBV2,TRBJ1-2,-,-
TGTGCCATCAGCGGTGAAAGTGAGCAGTTCTTC,CAISGESEQFF,TRBV10-3,TRBJ2-1,-,-
TGTGCCACCCGGGGAGCCGGAACCACCGGGGAGCTGTTTTTT,CATRGAGTTGELFF,TRBV10-3,TRBJ2-2,-,few